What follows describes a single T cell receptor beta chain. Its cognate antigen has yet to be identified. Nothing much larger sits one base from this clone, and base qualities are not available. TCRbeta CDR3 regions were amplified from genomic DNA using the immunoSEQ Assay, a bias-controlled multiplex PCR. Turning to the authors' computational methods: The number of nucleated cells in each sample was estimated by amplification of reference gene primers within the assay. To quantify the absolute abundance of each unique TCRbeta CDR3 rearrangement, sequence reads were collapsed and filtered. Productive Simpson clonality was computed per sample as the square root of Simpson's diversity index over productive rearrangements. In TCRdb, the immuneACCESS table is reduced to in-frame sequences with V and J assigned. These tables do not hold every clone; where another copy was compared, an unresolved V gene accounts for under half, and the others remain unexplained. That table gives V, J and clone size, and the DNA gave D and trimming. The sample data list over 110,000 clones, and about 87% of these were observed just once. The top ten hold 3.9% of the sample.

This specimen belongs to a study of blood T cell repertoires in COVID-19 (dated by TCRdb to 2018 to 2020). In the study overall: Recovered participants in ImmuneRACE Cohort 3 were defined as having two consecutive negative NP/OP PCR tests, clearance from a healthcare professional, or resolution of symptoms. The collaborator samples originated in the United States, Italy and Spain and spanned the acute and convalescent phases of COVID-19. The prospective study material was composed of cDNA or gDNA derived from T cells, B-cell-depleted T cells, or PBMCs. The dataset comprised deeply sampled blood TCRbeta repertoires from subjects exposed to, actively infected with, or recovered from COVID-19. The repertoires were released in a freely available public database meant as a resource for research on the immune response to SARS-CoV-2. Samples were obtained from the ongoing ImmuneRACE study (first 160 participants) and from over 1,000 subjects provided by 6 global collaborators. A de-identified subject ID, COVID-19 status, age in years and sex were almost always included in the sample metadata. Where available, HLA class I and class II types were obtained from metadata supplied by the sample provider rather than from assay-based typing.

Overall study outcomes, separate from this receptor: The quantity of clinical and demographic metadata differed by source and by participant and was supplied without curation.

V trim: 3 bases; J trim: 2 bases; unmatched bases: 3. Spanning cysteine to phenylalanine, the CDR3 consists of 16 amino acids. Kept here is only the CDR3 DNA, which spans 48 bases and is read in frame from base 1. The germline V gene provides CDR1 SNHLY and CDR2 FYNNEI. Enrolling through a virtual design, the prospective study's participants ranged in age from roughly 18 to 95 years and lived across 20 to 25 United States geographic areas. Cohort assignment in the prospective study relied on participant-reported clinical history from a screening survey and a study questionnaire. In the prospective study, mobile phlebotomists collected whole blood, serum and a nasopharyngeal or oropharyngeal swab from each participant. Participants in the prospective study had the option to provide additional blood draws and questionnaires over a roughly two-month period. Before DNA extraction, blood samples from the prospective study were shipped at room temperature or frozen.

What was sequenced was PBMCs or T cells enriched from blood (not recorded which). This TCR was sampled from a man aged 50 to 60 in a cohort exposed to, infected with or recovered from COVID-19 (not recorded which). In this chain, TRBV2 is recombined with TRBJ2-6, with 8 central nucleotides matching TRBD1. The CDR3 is CASSEAGGAGANVLTF. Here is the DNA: TGTGCCAGCAGTGAGGCAGGGGGCGCTGGGGCCAACGTCCTGACTTTC.